This entry concerns a single T cell receptor (beta chain). The data were taken from a study of blood T cell repertoires in COVID-19. Across the study: From T cells, B-cell-depleted T cells, or PBMCs came the material, which was cDNA or gDNA.

This CDR3 region has 15 residues. Sequenced by immunoSEQ multiplex PCR; TCRdb stores in-frame clones only, minus some. Among 250,000 or so clones, approximately 89% were seen once, and the ten largest hold around 4.6%. This rearrangement joins TRBV21-1 to TRBJ2-1; TRBD2, as called in the table, went unchecked against the DNA. TRBV21-1 is classified as a pseudogene. Specimen: peripheral blood. The sequence was collected from a woman in her 40s who had recovered from COVID-19. CDR3 amino acids: CASSKGLGLDDEQFF. For the CDR3, the DNA is TGTGCCAGCAGCAAGGGACTAGGTTTGGACGATGAGCAGTTCTTC.